A single sample is the source of the 18 T cell receptor beta chains below, sequenced in a study of a mutant IDH1 vaccine in newly diagnosed glioma. As for time point: week 47, end of study. Vaccination used 300 ug of mutant IDH1 20-mer peptide per dose, with topical imiquimod. No antigen is known for these receptors. Sequencing used immunoSEQ multiplex PCR; TCRdb keeps in-frame clones, though not all of them. The repertoire holds approximately 33,000 clones, with 60% to 85% as singletons. The sequencing here drew on PBMCs, taken from a glioma patient whose treatment included an IDH1 peptide vaccine. The receptors shown here come from a man aged 35 to 55 with glioma.

The gene calls are TRBV10-3 and TRBJ1-1, with 9 bases identical to TRBD1. Trimming cost V 5 bases and J 3 bases; bases outside gene matches: 10. The CDR3 runs 16 residues. Germline CDR1 ENHRY, CDR2 SYGVKD. As DNA, the CDR3 is TGTGCCATCAGTCCTAGACAGGGGGAGGGTGACACTGAAGCTTTCTTT. Translated, it gives CAISPRQGEGDTEAFF.

The V gene is TRBV6-1, the J gene TRBJ2-7; D gene ambiguous. Between the trimmed V and J ends, which lost 6 bases and 0 bases, there was a span of 9 bases. Per the germline V gene, CDR1 is MNHNS and CDR2 is SASEGT. The CDR3 loop spans 13 amino acids. In DNA, the CDR3 is TGTGCCAGCAGAGGACCGAGCTCCTACGAGCAGTACTTC. Protein: CASRGPSSYEQYF.

This clone was seen more than once but under ten times. In DNA form, the CDR3 reads TGTGCCAGCACCCTAGGGGGGGTCTCTGGCTACACCTTC. Its protein product is CASTLGGVSGYTF. J is TRBJ1-2 and V is TRBV6-5, with D possibly matching TRBD1 (6 bases). The CDR3 length is 13 residues. The germline V and J ends were trimmed by 7 bases and 7 bases, with 16 bases remaining between them. Germline values: CDR1 MNHEY, CDR2 SVGAGI.

This clone has only a few counts. The genes are TRBV7-6 and TRBJ2-7, with no clear D. In germline, CDR1 is SGHVS, CDR2 FNYEAQ. The V end lost 1 base, the J end lost 0 bases, and 10 bases lay between the germline ends. The CDR3 is 15 amino acids. The CDR3 here is CASSLGQRISYEQYF. The CDR3 DNA follows: TGTGCCAGCAGCTTAGGTCAGAGAATCTCCTACGAGCAGTACTTC.

The chain carries TRBV10-1 and TRBJ2-1; a possible D gene is TRBD2 (5 bases). V was shortened by 0 bases and J by 0 bases, with 15 bases between the two germline ends. CDR1 is WNHNN, CDR2 SYGVQD, per germline (reference sequence). The CDR3 totals 18 residues. This CDR3 reads CASSESASQRSSYNEQFF. Written as DNA, the CDR3 is TGCGCCAGCAGTGAGTCGGCCTCCCAGCGGAGCTCCTACAATGAGCAGTTCTTC.

This clone was seen only once. This chain links TRBV11-3 with TRBJ1-1; 7 bases align to TRBD1. Germline V lookup: CDR1 SGHNT, CDR2 YENEEA. J gave up 3 bases and V 3 bases, and 4 bases lay outside the gene matches. This CDR3 has 14 residues. The CDR3 is CASSFTGAHTEAFF. As DNA, the CDR3 is TGTGCCAGCAGCTTTACAGGGGCCCACACTGAAGCTTTCTTT.

The rearrangement uses TRBV6-1 and TRBJ2-1; 9 bases fit TRBD2. The ends lost 3 bases at V and 3 bases at J; junction bases unmatched: 9. This CDR3 region has 17 residues. CDR1 is MNHNS and CDR2 is SASEGT in the germline V gene. For the CDR3, the DNA is TGTGCCAGCAGTGAGGCGAGGGCTAGCGGGATCTACAATGAGCAGTTCTTC. Translation: CASSEARASGIYNEQFF.

The CDR3: CASSGPGGALHF. The CDR3 region has the DNA TGTGCCAGCAGCGGACCCGGGGGGGCCCTCCACTTT. The gene calls are TRBV9 and TRBJ1-6, with D perhaps matching TRBD1 (5 bases). CDR1 and CDR2 (germline): SGDLS, YYNGEE. The CDR3 contains 12 residues. The germline V and J ends were trimmed by 3 bases and 14 bases, with 12 bases remaining between them.

The chain joins TRBV6-1 to TRBJ1-2; the match to TRBD1 covers 10 bases. The V segment lost 4 bases and the J segment 4 bases; nucleotides outside the gene matches: 3. Germline assignment: CDR1 MNHNS and CDR2 SASEGT. The CDR3 length is 14 residues. The CDR3 region is CASSVGQGGYGYTF. The CDR3 DNA follows: TGTGCCAGCAGTGTAGGACAGGGGGGCTATGGCTACACCTTC.

This clone was detected only once. V gene TRBV19 combines with J gene TRBJ2-1; D is unclear. V lost 7 bases and J 5 bases, leaving 18 bases between the germline ends. Germline-derived CDR1 and CDR2 are LNHDA and SQIVND (reference sequence). The CDR3 loop spans 15 amino acids. For the CDR3, the DNA is TGTGCCAGTACCTACCGACCCTTACCCCACAATGAGCAGTTCTTC. Translating it yields CASTYRPLPHNEQFF.

The chain has TRBV15 and TRBJ2-1; TRBD2 might be the D (6 bases). CDR3 length: 14 residues. V lost 5 bases and J 0 bases, leaving 8 bases between the germline ends. The V gene's germline CDR1 is LNHNV and CDR2 YYDKDF (reference sequence). The CDR3 nucleotides read TGTGCCACCAGCCCCGGGGGCTCCTACAATGAGCAGTTCTTC. Protein: CATSPGGSYNEQFF.

CDR3 loop: CASSIQGTGISSGANVLTF. The CDR3 DNA reads as TGTGCCAGTAGTATACAAGGGACAGGGATTTCCTCTGGGGCCAACGTCCTGACTTTC. V is TRBV19 and J is TRBJ2-6; 9 nucleotides line up with TRBD1. From germline, CDR1 is LNHDA and CDR2 SQIVND (reference sequence). This CDR3 comprises 19 residues. V dropped 2 bases and J dropped 0; count of bases not matched to a gene: 8.

The chain links TRBV18 to TRBJ2-5; TRBD2 agrees at 9 bases. The germline V gene has CDR1 KGHSH and CDR2 LQKENI. V was clipped by 2 bases and J by 4 bases; unmatched bases: 2. This CDR3 is 14 amino acids long. CDR3: CASSPYSGRETQYF. CDR3 sequence (DNA): TGTGCCAGCTCACCATATAGCGGGAGAGAGACCCAGTACTTC.

The rearrangement joins TRBV18 to TRBJ1-3; maybe TRBD1 (5 bases). Germline CDR1 KGHSH, CDR2 LQKENI. The CDR3 sequence is 15 residues long. Trimming stripped 3 bases from V and 3 bases from J, with 12 bases between. The CDR3, as DNA: TGTGCCAGCTCACCTCGGGGGGACTATGGAAACACCATATATTTT. Translation gives CASSPRGDYGNTIYF.

The V and J genes are TRBV11-2 and TRBJ2-5; D is unclear. This CDR3 comprises 14 residues. Trimming took off 1 base at V and 2 bases at J, with 8 bases between the two ends. Germline CDR1 and CDR2: SGHAT and FQNNGV. CDR3 in DNA: TGTGCCAGCAGCTTAGCTCCCCAGCAAGAGACCCAGTACTTC. Its translation: CASSLAPQQETQYF. Using reference TRBV11-2 and TRBJ2-5 for the parts outside the CDR3, the full variable domain is EAGVAQSPRYKIIEKRQSVAFWCNPISGHATLYWYQQILGQGPKLLIQFQNNGVVDDSQLPKDRFSAERLKGVDSTLKIQPAKLEDSAVYLCASSLAPQQETQYFGPGTRLLVL.

This clone was counted only a few times. V usage is TRBV6-5 and J usage is TRBJ1-1; 7 bases align to TRBD1. Germline lookup yields CDR1 MNHEY and CDR2 SVGAGI. The CDR3 runs 15 residues. J lost 2 bases, V lost 3 bases, and 6 bases had no gene match. Written as DNA, the CDR3 is TGTGCCAGCAGTTATTATCGGACAGGAAACACTGAAGCTTTCTTT. It codes for CASSYYRTGNTEAFF.

V gene TRBV11-3 combines with J gene TRBJ2-7; a possible D gene is TRBD1 (6 bases). This CDR3 comprises 15 residues. Trimming left V 2 bases short and J 2 bases short, with 13 bases between. Germline CDR1 reads SGHNT; CDR2 reads YENEEA. The CDR3 loop reads CASSLKSGQAYEQYV. As DNA, the CDR3 is TGTGCCAGCAGCTTAAAATCGGGACAAGCCTACGAGCAGTACGTC.

This rearrangement joins TRBV13 to TRBJ1-2; D is perhaps TRBD1 (6 bases). Germline lookup yields CDR1 PRHDT and CDR2 FYEKMQ (reference sequence). This CDR3 region has 19 residues. V shed 6 bases and J shed 5 bases, with 31 bases lying between them. CDR3 coding DNA: TGTGCCAGCAGTCCCCGTGACAGGTACAACTTTTCCGGTTGGTATGGCTACACCTTC. It specifies CASSPRDRYNFSGWYGYTF.